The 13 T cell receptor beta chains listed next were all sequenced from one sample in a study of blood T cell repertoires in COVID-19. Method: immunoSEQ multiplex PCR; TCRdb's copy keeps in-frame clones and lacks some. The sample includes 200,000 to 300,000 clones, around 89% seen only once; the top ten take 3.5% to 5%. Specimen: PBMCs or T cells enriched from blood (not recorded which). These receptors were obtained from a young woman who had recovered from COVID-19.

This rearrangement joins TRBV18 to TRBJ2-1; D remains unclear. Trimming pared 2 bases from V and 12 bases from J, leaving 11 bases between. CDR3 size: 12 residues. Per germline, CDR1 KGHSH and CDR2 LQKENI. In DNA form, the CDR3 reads TGTGCCAGCTCACCAGGTAGCAGCTTGCAGTTCTTC. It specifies CASSPGSSLQFF.

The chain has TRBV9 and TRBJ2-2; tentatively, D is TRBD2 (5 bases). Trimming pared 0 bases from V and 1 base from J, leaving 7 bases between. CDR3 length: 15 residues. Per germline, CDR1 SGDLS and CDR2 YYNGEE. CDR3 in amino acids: CASSVARGNTGELFF. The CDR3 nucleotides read TGTGCCAGCAGCGTAGCTCGGGGGAACACCGGGGAGCTGTTTTTT.

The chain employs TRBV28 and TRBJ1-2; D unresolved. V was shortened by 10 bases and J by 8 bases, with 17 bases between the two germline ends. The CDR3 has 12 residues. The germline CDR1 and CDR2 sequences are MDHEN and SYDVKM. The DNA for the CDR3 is TGTGCCACCCCTGGAAGAGGGCGCGGCTACACCTTC. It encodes CATPGRGRGYTF.

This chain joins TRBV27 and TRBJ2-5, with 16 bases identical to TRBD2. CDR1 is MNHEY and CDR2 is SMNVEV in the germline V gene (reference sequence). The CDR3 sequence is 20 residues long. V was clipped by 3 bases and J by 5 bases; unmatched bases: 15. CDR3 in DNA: TGTGCCAGCAGTTTTAGGCCCGGGACTAGCGGGAGGGCCCTGATGGAGACCCAGTACTTC. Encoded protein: CASSFRPGTSGRALMETQYF.

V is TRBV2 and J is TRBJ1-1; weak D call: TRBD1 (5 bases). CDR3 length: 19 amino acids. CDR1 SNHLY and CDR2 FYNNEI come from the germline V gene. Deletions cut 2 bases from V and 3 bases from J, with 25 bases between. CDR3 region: CASSETPPGFGTLDTEAFF. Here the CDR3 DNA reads TGTGCCAGCAGTGAAACCCCGCCGGGGTTCGGGACTTTGGACACTGAAGCTTTCTTT.

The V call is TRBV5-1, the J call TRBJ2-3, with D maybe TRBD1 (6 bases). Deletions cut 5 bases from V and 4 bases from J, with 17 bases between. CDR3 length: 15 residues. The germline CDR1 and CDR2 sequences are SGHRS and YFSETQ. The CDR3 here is CASRIRGRQADTQYF. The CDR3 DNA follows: TGCGCCAGCAGGATACGCGGGCGACAGGCAGATACGCAGTATTTT. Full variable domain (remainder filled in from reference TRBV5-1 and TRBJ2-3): KAGVTQTPRYLIKTRGQQVTLSCSPISGHRSVSWYQQTPGQGLQFLFEYFSETQRNKGNFPGRFSGRQFSNSRSEMNVSTLELGDSALYLCASRIRGRQADTQYFGPGTRLTVL.

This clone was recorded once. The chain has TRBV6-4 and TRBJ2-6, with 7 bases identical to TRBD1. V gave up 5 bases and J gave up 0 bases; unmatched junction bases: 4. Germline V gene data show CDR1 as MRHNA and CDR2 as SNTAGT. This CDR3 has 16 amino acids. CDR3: CASSPDRRSGANVLTF. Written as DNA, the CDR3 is TGTGCCAGCAGTCCGGACAGGCGCTCTGGGGCCAACGTCCTGACTTTC.

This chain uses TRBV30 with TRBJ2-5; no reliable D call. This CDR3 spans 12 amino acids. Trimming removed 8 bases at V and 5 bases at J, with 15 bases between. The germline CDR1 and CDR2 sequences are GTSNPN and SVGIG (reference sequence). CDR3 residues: CAGDEGRETQYF. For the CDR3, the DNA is TGTGCCGGAGACGAAGGCCGGGAGACCCAGTACTTC.

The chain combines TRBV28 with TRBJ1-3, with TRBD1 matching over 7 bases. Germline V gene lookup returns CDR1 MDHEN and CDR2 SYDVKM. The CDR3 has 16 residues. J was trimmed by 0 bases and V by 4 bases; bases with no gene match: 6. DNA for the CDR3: TGTGCCAGCAGTTCCCCGACAGGGAGCTCTGGAAACACCATATATTTT. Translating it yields CASSSPTGSSGNTIYF. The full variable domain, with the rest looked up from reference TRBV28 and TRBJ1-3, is DVKVTQSSRYLVKRTGEKVFLECVQDMDHENMFWYRQDPGLGLRLIYFSYDVKMKEKGDIPEGYSVSREKKERFSLILESASTNQTSMYLCASSSPTGSSGNTIYFGEGSWLTVV.

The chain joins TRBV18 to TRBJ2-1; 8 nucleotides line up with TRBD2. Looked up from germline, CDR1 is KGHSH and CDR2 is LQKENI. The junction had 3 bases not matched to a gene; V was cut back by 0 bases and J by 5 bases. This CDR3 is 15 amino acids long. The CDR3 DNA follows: TGTGCCAGCTCACCACCGGGACTAGACCACAATGAGCAGTTCTTC. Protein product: CASSPPGLDHNEQFF.

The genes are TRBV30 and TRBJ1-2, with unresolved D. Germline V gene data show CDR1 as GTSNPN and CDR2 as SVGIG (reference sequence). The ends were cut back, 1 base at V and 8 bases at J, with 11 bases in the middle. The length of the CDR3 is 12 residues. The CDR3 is CAWSATPRGYTF. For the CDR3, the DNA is TGTGCCTGGAGTGCGACACCCCGGGGCTACACCTTC.

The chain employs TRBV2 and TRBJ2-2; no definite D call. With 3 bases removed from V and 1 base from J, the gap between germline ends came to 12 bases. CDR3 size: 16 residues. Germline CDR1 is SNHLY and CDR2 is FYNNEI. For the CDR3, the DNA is TGTGCCAGCAGTGATCAGAGAGGTCGGAACACCGGGGAGCTGTTTTTT. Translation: CASSDQRGRNTGELFF.

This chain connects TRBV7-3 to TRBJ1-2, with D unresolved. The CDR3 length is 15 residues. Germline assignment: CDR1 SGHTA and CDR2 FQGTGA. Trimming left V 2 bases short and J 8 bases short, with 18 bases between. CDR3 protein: CASSLAISGRCGYTF. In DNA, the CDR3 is TGTGCCAGCAGCTTAGCAATCTCGGGAAGGTGCGGCTACACCTTC.